Described below is a single T cell receptor beta chain sequence and its context. The target antigen is unknown. This record belongs to a study of cytomegalovirus exposure and HLA in healthy donors. Study results and caveats: Analysis was carried out at a later point, and it linked a missense DCLRE1C variant to TCR beta V- and J-gene trimming.

The CDR3 has 17 amino acids. Germline assignment: CDR1 MGHDK and CDR2 SYGVNS. V lost 5 bases and J 4 bases, leaving 21 bases between the germline ends. Primers for the PCR totalled 60 Vbeta and 13 Jbeta. TCRdb's table, derived via immunoSEQ multiplex PCR, lists solely in-frame clones and lacks some. The top ten clones hold more than 5.5% of a sample with approximately 180,000 clones, 80% of them seen once. This sequence joins TRBV25-1 and TRBJ2-1; D is perhaps TRBD2 (7 bases). The receptor's source is a man aged 25 to 40 in good health and CMV-seropositive. Specimen: PBMCs. The CDR3 DNA reads as TGTGCCAGCAGTCAAACCTGGGAGGGGGGGCGGTACAATGAGCAGTTCTTC. Residues: CASSQTWEGGRYNEQFF.